One T cell receptor (beta chain) is described in this entry. Its antigen is unidentified. The time point is: cycle 4 day 1 (C4D1), after 5 to 7 weeks of nivolumab. The patients all showed relapse after autologous stem cell transplantation, while their brentuximab vedotin exposure varied. Profiled with immunoSEQ multiplex PCR; TCRdb holds only in-frame clones, not every one. The sample consists of over 85,000 clones, about 93% of them appearing once. This specimen belongs to a study of PD-1 blockade in classical Hodgkin lymphoma. Overall study findings and caveats: Although disease activity or prior therapy may be involved, causes of the repertoire differences remain undefined.

Germline V gene sequence: CDR1 SGDLS, CDR2 YYNGEE. V was trimmed by 4 bases and J by 3 bases, leaving 11 bases between them. This CDR3 has 13 residues. The receptor comes from a human donor with classical Hodgkin lymphoma. Source: peripheral blood mononuclear cells (PBMCs), taken before the fourth cycle of nivolumab. The genes are TRBV9 and TRBJ2-7, with D possibly TRBD2 on 5 matching bases. CDR3 sequence (DNA): TGTGCCAGCAGCTACGGACTGAGCTACGAGCAGTACTTC. It translates to CASSYGLSYEQYF.